A single sample is the source of the 2 T cell receptor beta chains below, sequenced in a study of molecular identifiers for immune sequencing clone quantification. TCRdb reprocessed the PCR reads with MiXCR, giving one entry per CDR3 protein. The sample lists some 65,000 distinct CDR3 sequences, approximately 18% occurring once. Source material: naive CD8+ T cells from blood, with Jurkat cell RNA spiked in. Subset in this sample: FACS-sorted CD8+CD4-CCR7+CD45RA+ naive T cells. All receptors derive from a human donor in good health. Some libraries in this study had Jurkat cell RNA spiked in.

This clonotype was recorded once. J is TRBJ2-2 and V is TRBV5-6, with 11 bases that match TRBD2. Germline V gene sequence: CDR1 SGHDT, CDR2 YYEEEE. V trimming: 0 bases; J trimming: 5 bases; junction bases outside the gene matches: 6. CDR3 length: 17 amino acids. In DNA, the CDR3 is TGTGCCAGCAGCTTGGCGCGACTAGCGGGACTTACCGGGGAGCTGTTTTTT. Encoded protein: CASSLARLAGLTGELFF.

A few counts support this clonotype. The CDR3 region has the DNA TGTGCCAGCAGCCACGTCATCCTAAGCGGGAGGTTGAACAATGAGCAGTTCTTC. Translated, it gives CASSHVILSGRLNNEQFF. The genes are TRBV14 and TRBJ2-1; 9 nucleotides line up with TRBD2. This CDR3 has 18 amino acids. V shed 3 bases and J 5 bases; nucleotides not matched to a gene: 14. Germline lookup yields CDR1 SGHDN and CDR2 FVKESK.